This passage covers 18 T cell receptor beta chains from one sample sequenced in a study of CXCR3-negative and CXCR3-positive naive CD8 T cells. Antigens for these TCRs are unknown. 5' RACE that incorporated UMI labels was used to prepare the TRB cDNA libraries. Following a re-call of the 5' RACE reads, TCRdb has one entry per CDR3 protein and lacks DNA. Its table records 50,000 to 70,000 distinct CDR3 sequences. Whole-study findings and limits: TRB CDR3 hydrophobicity was greater in CXCR3-positive naive cells than in CXCR3-negative naive cells.

Sequenced: naive CXCR3+ CD8+ T cells from blood. Subset described: CD45RO-CCR7+CD27+CD95- naive CD8+ T cells expressing CXCR3 (TNR3+). The receptors were sampled from a human donor in good health. Some clones in this sample may be carry-over from other donors' samples.

This CDR3 reads CASSVKGRGGELFF. This chain connects TRBV9 to TRBJ2-2; TCRdb's D call, TRBD2, is unchecked because there is no DNA. The CDR3 extends over 14 amino acids. Per germline, CDR1 SGDLS and CDR2 YYNGEE.

The chain is built from TRBV21-1 and TRBJ2-7. TRBV21-1 is annotated as a pseudogene. The CDR3 spans 17 residues. CDR3 sequence: CASSTWTVDTPPSEQYF.

The rearrangement links TRBV7-2 to TRBJ2-6. In germline, CDR1 is SGHTA, CDR2 FQGNSA. The CDR3 has 17 residues. CDR3 protein: CASSLGQSLSGANVLTF.

The rearrangement uses TRBV6-1 and TRBJ1-2. The CDR3 has 13 amino acids. Germline V gene lookup returns CDR1 MNHNS and CDR2 SASEGT. CDR3: CASSEAPIYGYTF.

The J gene is TRBJ2-5, the V gene TRBV12-3 or TRBV12-4; lacking DNA, the TRBD1 call made by TCRdb goes unchecked. This CDR3 comprises 16 residues. CDR3: CASREDGGDHQETQYF.

The chain carries TRBV7-9 and TRBJ2-7; TCRdb returns TRBD2, unconfirmable since there is no DNA. CDR1 and CDR2 (germline): SEHNR, FQNEAQ (reference sequence). The CDR3 spans 13 residues. CDR3: CASSLPSGVEQYF.

V gene TRBV7-9 combines with J gene TRBJ2-3; TCRdb lists TRBD1, though no DNA is available to test this call. The germline gives CDR1 SEHNR, CDR2 FQNEAQ (reference sequence). This CDR3 comprises 15 residues. The CDR3 protein is CASSPAPQSTDTQYF.

The chain couples TRBV12-3 or TRBV12-4 to TRBJ2-7; TCRdb returns TRBD1, unconfirmable since there is no DNA. The CDR3 runs to 15 residues. The CDR3 spells CASSLEGQLIEWLYF.

The rearrangement uses TRBV29-1 and TRBJ2-2. Germline-derived CDR1 and CDR2 are SQVTM and ANQGSEA. The CDR3 is 12 residues long. CDR3 protein: CSVAANTGELFF.

The rearrangement joins TRBV7-2 to TRBJ2-3; the TCRdb call, TRBD2, lacks DNA for checking. This CDR3 is 17 amino acids long. Germline assignment: CDR1 SGHTA and CDR2 FQGNSA. CDR3 region: CASTLPPDPPSTDTQYF. The full variable domain, in which reference TRBV7-2 and TRBJ2-3 provide the parts outside the CDR3, is GAGVSQSPSNKVTEKGKDVELRCDPISGHTALYWYRQSLGQGLEFLIYFQGNSAPDKSGLPSDRFSAERTGGSVSTLTIQRTQQEDSAVYLCASTLPPDPPSTDTQYFGPGTRLTVL.

The chain combines TRBV29-1 with TRBJ2-3; no DNA is available, so the TRBD1 call from TCRdb remains unchecked. Per germline, CDR1 SQVTM and CDR2 ANQGSEA. This CDR3 has 16 residues. CDR3 amino acids: CSVEDLPGRITDTQYF.

The chain is built from TRBV7-9 and TRBJ2-1; there is no DNA to check the TCRdb D call of TRBD2. From germline, CDR1 is SEHNR and CDR2 FQNEAQ (reference sequence). This CDR3 contains 15 residues. The CDR3 sequence: CASSLVTALYNEQFF.

The chain is built from TRBV13 and TRBJ1-2. This CDR3 spans 13 amino acids. CDR1 and CDR2 from the germline V gene are PRHDT and FYEKMQ (reference sequence). CDR3 in amino acids: CASSLAGNYGYTF. The variable domain in full, with the rest retrieved from reference TRBV13 and TRBJ1-2, is AAGVIQSPRHLIKEKRETATLKCYPIPRHDTVYWYQQGPGQDPQFLISFYEKMQSDKGSIPDRFSAQQFSDYHSELNMSSLELGDSALYFCASSLAGNYGYTFGSGTRLTVV.

The chain recombines TRBV20-1 with TRBJ2-5; TCRdb names TRBD1, which stays unverified in the absence of DNA. The CDR3 spans 17 residues. Germline CDR1 DFQATT, CDR2 SNEGSKA (reference sequence). This chain's CDR3 is CSARDHWDDRFGETQYF.

J is TRBJ2-3 and V is TRBV7-6; the TRBD1 assignment by TCRdb is unverifiable without DNA. The CDR3 is 13 residues long. The germline CDR1 and CDR2 sequences are SGHVS and FNYEAQ. CDR3 protein: CASSWDRTDTQYF.

The V gene is TRBV5-5, the J gene TRBJ1-2. Germline CDR1 and CDR2: SGHKS and YYEKEE (reference sequence). This CDR3 has 13 residues. The chain's CDR3 is CASSLSFPSGYTF.

V and J are TRBV29-1 and TRBJ2-5; TCRdb selects TRBD2, and the lack of DNA leaves this call unchecked. CDR1 is SQVTM, CDR2 ANQGSEA, per germline. This CDR3 comprises 11 residues. The CDR3 is CSVEEGRTQYF.

This sequence joins TRBV29-1 and TRBJ1-3. Germline assignment: CDR1 SQVTM and CDR2 ANQGSEA. The length of the CDR3 is 14 residues. The CDR3 loop reads CSVATFSAGNTIYF.